The sequence of this TCR beta chain was determined in a study of cytomegalovirus exposure and HLA in healthy donors. Across the study: According to later analysis, the same platform produced the roughly 110 validation and several hundred first-cohort repertoires.

Remarks on this clone: Its antigen is still unknown.

Points from the study as a whole: Subsequent analysis of the 120 or so validation repertoires found a tendency for first-cohort TCR clusters to co-occur. There were a few CMV-associated chains whose specificity for CMV antigens was confirmed in vitro. The study flagged about 150 TCR beta chains as cytomegalovirus-associated.

Clones were read by immunoSEQ multiplex PCR, and TCRdb kept only the in-frame ones, dropping some. The repertoire holds approximately 140,000 clones, with 70% to 90% as singletons. The germline V gene has CDR1 MNHNS and CDR2 SASEGT. V lost 4 bases to trimming and J lost 4 bases, with 23 bases between them. There are 17 residues in the CDR3. The material sequenced was PBMCs. The V call is TRBV6-1, the J call TRBJ2-7; TRBD1 might be the D (6 bases). The receptor comes from a man between 18 and 29 years old in good health and CMV-seronegative. In DNA form, the CDR3 reads TGTGCCAGCAGTGGTGACAGACCGGGACATAGATCTTACGAGCAGTACTTC. Protein product: CASSGDRPGHRSYEQYF.